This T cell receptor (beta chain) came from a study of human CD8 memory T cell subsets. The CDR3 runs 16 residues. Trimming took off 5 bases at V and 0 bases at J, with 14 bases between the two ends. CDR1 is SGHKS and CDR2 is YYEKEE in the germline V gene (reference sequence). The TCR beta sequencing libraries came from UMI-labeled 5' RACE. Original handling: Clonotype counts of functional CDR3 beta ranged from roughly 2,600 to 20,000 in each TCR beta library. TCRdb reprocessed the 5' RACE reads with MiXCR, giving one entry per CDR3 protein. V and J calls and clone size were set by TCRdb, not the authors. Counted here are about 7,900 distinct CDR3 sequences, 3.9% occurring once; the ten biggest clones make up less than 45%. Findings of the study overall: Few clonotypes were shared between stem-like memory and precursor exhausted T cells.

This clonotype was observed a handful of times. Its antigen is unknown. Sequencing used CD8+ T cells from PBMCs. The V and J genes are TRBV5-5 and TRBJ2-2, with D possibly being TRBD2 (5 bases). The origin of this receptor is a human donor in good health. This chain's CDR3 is CASSALWGANTGELFF. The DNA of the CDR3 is TGTGCCAGCAGTGCCCTATGGGGAGCGAACACCGGGGAGCTGTTTTTT.